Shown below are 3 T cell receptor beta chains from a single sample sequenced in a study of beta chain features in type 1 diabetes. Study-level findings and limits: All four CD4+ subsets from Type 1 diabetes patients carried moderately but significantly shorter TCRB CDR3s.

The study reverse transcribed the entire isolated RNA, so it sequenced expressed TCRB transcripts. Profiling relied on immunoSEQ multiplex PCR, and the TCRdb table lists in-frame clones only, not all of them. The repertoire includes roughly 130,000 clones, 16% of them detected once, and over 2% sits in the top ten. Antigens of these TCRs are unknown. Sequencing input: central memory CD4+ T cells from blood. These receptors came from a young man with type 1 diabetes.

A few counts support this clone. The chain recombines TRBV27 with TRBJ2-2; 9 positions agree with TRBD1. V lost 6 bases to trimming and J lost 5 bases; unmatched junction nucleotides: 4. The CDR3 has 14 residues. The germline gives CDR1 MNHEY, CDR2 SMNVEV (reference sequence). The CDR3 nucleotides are TGTGCCAGCAGGGGACAGGGAGGGACCGGGGAGCTGTTTTTT. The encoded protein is CASRGQGGTGELFF.

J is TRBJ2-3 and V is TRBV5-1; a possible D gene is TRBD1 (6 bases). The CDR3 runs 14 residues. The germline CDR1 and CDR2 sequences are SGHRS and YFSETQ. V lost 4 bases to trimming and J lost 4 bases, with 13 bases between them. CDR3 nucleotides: TGCGCCAGCAGCACCCGGGGACAAGCAGATACGCAGTATTTT. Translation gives CASSTRGQADTQYF.

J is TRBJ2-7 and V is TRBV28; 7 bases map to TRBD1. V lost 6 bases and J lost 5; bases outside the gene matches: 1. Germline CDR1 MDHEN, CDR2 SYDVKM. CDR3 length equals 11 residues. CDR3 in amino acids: CASRTGDEQYF. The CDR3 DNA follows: TGTGCCAGCAGAACAGGGGACGAGCAGTACTTC.